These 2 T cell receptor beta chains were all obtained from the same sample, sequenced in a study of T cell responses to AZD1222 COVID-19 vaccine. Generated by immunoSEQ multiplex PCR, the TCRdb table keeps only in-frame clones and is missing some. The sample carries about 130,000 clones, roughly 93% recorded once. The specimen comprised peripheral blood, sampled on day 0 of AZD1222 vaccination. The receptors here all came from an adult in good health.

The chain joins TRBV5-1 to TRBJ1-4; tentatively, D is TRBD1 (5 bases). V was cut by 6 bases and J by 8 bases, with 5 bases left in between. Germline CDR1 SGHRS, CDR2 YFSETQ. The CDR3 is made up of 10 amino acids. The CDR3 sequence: CASKGEKLFF. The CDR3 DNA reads TGCGCCAGCAAGGGGGAAAAACTGTTTTTT.

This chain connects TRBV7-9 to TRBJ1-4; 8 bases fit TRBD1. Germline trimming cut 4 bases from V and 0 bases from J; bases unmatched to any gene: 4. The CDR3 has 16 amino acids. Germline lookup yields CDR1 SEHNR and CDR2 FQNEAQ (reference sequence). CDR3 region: CASSSQGAATNEKLFF. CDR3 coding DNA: TGTGCCAGCAGCTCTCAGGGGGCGGCAACTAATGAAAAACTGTTTTTT.